Listed here is a single T cell receptor beta chain. Original data processing: Quantification of nucleated cells was approximated via reference gene primer amplification. The method was immunoSEQ multiplex PCR; TCRdb's version includes in-frame clones alone and lacks a portion of them. V and J calls and clone size are as listed in that table; D and trimming were resolved from the DNA. Among 50,000 to 55,000 clones listed, around nine tenths were seen once. The CDR3 covers 15 residues. Germline lookup yields CDR1 LNHNV and CDR2 YYDKDF (reference sequence). V shed 1 base, J shed 0 bases, and the junction held 1 base outside the gene matches. This entry is derived from a study of blood T cell repertoires in COVID-19.

The V gene is TRBV15, the J gene TRBJ2-5, with 8 nucleotides matching TRBD2. The source is a man aged 45-65 years with acute or convalescent COVID-19. The specimen was peripheral blood. The CDR3 here is CATSRGGGYQETQYF. The DNA of the CDR3 is TGTGCCACCAGCAGAGGCGGGGGGTACCAAGAGACCCAGTACTTC.